What follows describes a single T cell receptor beta chain. Some clones are missing from TCRdb's copy, which holds only in-frame ones; the method was immunoSEQ multiplex PCR. The table has about 2.4 million clones, around 90% seen once. The record originates from a study of shared clonotypes between healthy human individuals. Trimming took off 7 bases at V and 0 bases at J, with 11 bases between the two ends. In germline, CDR1 is LNHDA, CDR2 SQIVND (reference sequence). This CDR3 comprises 14 residues. This receptor was taken from a man in his late teens or twenties in good health. This chain links TRBV19 with TRBJ2-3; D unresolved. The sample was naive CD4+ T cells sorted from blood. Documented subset: CD45RA+ positively selected. The CDR3 is CASTTDSSTDTQYF. CDR3 in DNA: TGTGCCAGTACTACAGACTCTAGCACAGATACGCAGTATTTT.